This T cell receptor (beta chain) derives from a study of T cell responses to AZD1222 COVID-19 vaccine. Broader study findings: The donor group comprised mostly white British people and more females; the analysis possibly underestimated clonal diversity. Among spike-specific TCRs, nearly half reportedly target unmutated variant regions. Baseline serology detected seropositivity in only 6 or 7 AZD1222 recipients.

With 6 bases removed from V and 7 bases from J, the gap between germline ends came to 19 bases. The germline V gene has CDR1 KGHSH and CDR2 LQKENI. This CDR3 has 15 residues. Regarding this clone: The antigen is unknown.

Clones were read by immunoSEQ multiplex PCR, and TCRdb kept only the in-frame ones, dropping some. The table shows approximately 100,000 clones, with roughly 84% occurring only once. The sample here was peripheral blood, taken on day 0 of AZD1222 vaccination. The rearrangement joins TRBV18 to TRBJ2-1; TRBD2 might be the D (6 bases). This TCR came from an adult in good health. CDR3 sequence: CASSPGRGSRNEQFF. CDR3 sequence (DNA): TGTGCCAGCTCGCCCGGGCGGGGTAGCCGGAATGAGCAGTTCTTC.